These 30 T cell receptor beta chains share one sample of origin, sequenced in a study of blood T cell repertoires in COVID-19. Data came from immunoSEQ multiplex PCR; TCRdb stores just in-frame clones and leaves some out. The sample holds around 39,000 clones, 81% seen once. The material sequenced was peripheral blood. These receptors were collected from an elderly man with active or convalescent COVID-19.

The genes are TRBV5-8 and TRBJ2-6; unclear D gene. Trimming left V 0 bases short and J 0 bases short, with 4 bases between. CDR1 SGHTS and CDR2 YDEGEE come from the germline V gene. The CDR3 is made up of 15 amino acids. The DNA of the CDR3 is TGTGCCAGCAGCTTGGTACACTCTGGGGCCAACGTCCTGACTTTC. The encoded protein is CASSLVHSGANVLTF.

The CDR3: CASSPLTGGPYNEQFF. CDR3 coding DNA: TGTGCCAGCTCACCACTAACGGGGGGGCCATACAATGAGCAGTTCTTC. V gene TRBV18 combines with J gene TRBJ2-1; TRBD2 aligns across 8 bases. The V gene end was trimmed by 1 base and the J gene end by 4 bases; junction bases not matched to a gene: 6. The CDR3 has 16 residues. Germline-derived CDR1 and CDR2 are KGHSH and LQKENI. The whole variable domain, filled in from reference TRBV18 and TRBJ2-1, reads NAGVMQNPRHLVRRRGQEARLRCSPMKGHSHVYWYRQLPEEGLKFMVYLQKENIIDESGMPKERFSAEFPKEGPSILRIQQVVRGDSAAYFCASSPLTGGPYNEQFFGPGTRLTVL.

This clone was seen only a few times. Here the CDR3 reads CVRSLGPLAGGSPWNEQFF. CDR3 coding DNA: TGTGTCAGAAGCCTGGGGCCGTTAGCGGGGGGTTCACCATGGAATGAGCAGTTCTTC. The genes are TRBV7-5 and TRBJ2-1; TRBD2, the D gene given by the table, was not confirmed from the DNA. TRBV7-5 is reported as a pseudogene. The CDR3 loop spans 19 amino acids.

This clone was found once. This chain connects TRBV7-2 to TRBJ2-7, with 13 nucleotides matching TRBD2. Trimming took 5 bases from V and 6 from J; bases not matched to a gene: 4. CDR3 length: 14 amino acids. Germline V gene sequence: CDR1 SGHTA, CDR2 FQGNSA. The chain's CDR3 is CASSHTSGGAEQYF. CDR3 bases: TGTGCCAGCAGCCATACTAGCGGGGGGGCCGAGCAGTACTTC.

This clone was seen just once. The genes are TRBV6-5 and TRBJ1-4, with a possible D match to TRBD1 (6 bases). In germline, CDR1 is MNHEY, CDR2 SVGAGI. Trimming pared 11 bases from V and 4 bases from J, leaving 14 bases between. The CDR3 length is 13 residues. The CDR3 region has the DNA TGTGCCGGCTCGACAGGAAATAATGAAAAACTGTTTTTT. Translation gives CAGSTGNNEKLFF.

J is TRBJ2-1 and V is TRBV2; 14 nucleotides line up with TRBD2. There are 15 residues in the CDR3. V trimming: 7 bases; J trimming: 10 bases; junction bases outside the gene matches: 9. The V gene's germline CDR1 is SNHLY and CDR2 FYNNEI. CDR3 in DNA: TGTGCCAGCATTTTCATGACTAGCGGGGGGGCCGAGCAGTTCTTC. It is translated as CASIFMTSGGAEQFF.

The chain is built from TRBV9 and TRBJ2-1; D remains unclear. V was shortened by 0 bases and J by 8 bases, with 9 bases between the two germline ends. Germline values: CDR1 SGDLS, CDR2 YYNGEE. The CDR3 runs to 13 residues. In DNA, the CDR3 is TGTGCCAGCAGCGTAGCTCTCGGTTATGAGCAGTTCTTC. It translates to CASSVALGYEQFF.

The rearrangement links TRBV7-2 to TRBJ2-7; 14 nucleotides align to TRBD2. The germline V gene encodes CDR1 SGHTA and CDR2 FQGNSA. The CDR3 totals 19 residues. J was trimmed by 4 bases and V by 5 bases; bases with no gene match: 16. CDR3 nucleotides: TGTGCCAGCAGCGGGGTGGGGACTAGCGGGGGCCGAACAATTTACGAGCAGTACTTC. Its protein product is CASSGVGTSGGRTIYEQYF. The full variable domain, with the rest looked up from reference TRBV7-2 and TRBJ2-7, is GAGVSQSPSNKVTEKGKDVELRCDPISGHTALYWYRQSLGQGLEFLIYFQGNSAPDKSGLPSDRFSAERTGGSVSTLTIQRTQQEDSAVYLCASSGVGTSGGRTIYEQYFGPGTRLTVT.

This clone came up a few times. This chain joins TRBV2 and TRBJ2-7; the D gene is possibly TRBD1 (6 bases). Trimming left V 8 bases short and J 3 bases short, with 14 bases between. CDR1 is SNHLY and CDR2 is FYNNEI in the germline V gene. The CDR3 loop spans 13 amino acids. The CDR3 loop reads CASDDRIGYEQYF. The CDR3 DNA is TGTGCCAGCGATGACAGGATCGGCTACGAGCAGTACTTC.

The chain has TRBV6-2 or TRBV6-3 and TRBJ2-7, with TRBD1 as a possible D gene (5 bases). The germline CDR1 and CDR2 sequences are MNHEY and SVGEGT. Trimming removed 0 bases at V and 1 base at J, with 10 bases between. This CDR3 is 15 amino acids long. Written as DNA, the CDR3 is TGTGCCAGCAGTTACTCGGGGCAGCGTTCCTACGAGCAGTACTTC. It yields the protein CASSYSGQRSYEQYF.

This sequence joins TRBV5-4 and TRBJ2-7; TRBD2 matches at 10 bases. The J segment lost 4 bases and the V segment lost 0 bases, leaving 7 bases of the junction unmatched. The CDR3 has 16 amino acids. Germline V gene lookup returns CDR1 SGHNT and CDR2 YYREEE (reference sequence). CDR3 nucleotide sequence: TGTGCCAGCAGCTTGGCGGCTAGCGGGGGCCAATACGAGCAGTACTTC. Its protein product is CASSLAASGGQYEQYF.

This sequence joins TRBV19 and TRBJ2-1; the D gene is possibly TRBD2 (6 bases). CDR1 and CDR2 (germline): LNHDA, SQIVND (reference sequence). The CDR3 spans 17 residues. V was cut by 5 bases and J by 0 bases, with 17 bases left in between. This CDR3 is CASSYALRGSSYNEQFF. The CDR3 region has the DNA TGTGCCAGTAGTTATGCGTTGCGGGGAAGCTCCTACAATGAGCAGTTCTTC. Full variable domain (rest looked up from reference TRBV19 and TRBJ2-1): DGGITQSPKYLFRKEGQNVTLSCEQNLNHDAMYWYRQDPGQGLRLIYYSQIVNDFQKGDIAEGYSVSREKKESFPLTVTSAQKNPTAFYLCASSYALRGSSYNEQFFGPGTRLTVL.

The chain uses TRBV18 and TRBJ1-1, with D perhaps TRBD1 (5 bases). The CDR3 extends over 13 amino acids. Trimming pared 6 bases from V and 6 bases from J, leaving 14 bases between. Germline CDR1 reads KGHSH; CDR2 reads LQKENI. The CDR3 bases are TGTGCCAGCTCCCGGGGGGGGTCTCCTGAAGCTTTCTTT. This sequence encodes CASSRGGSPEAFF.

This sequence joins TRBV2 and TRBJ2-4, with 7 bases lining up with TRBD1. The junction had 7 bases not matched to a gene; V was cut back by 1 base and J by 4 bases. There are 16 residues in the CDR3. CDR1 is SNHLY, CDR2 FYNNEI, per germline. CDR3 region: CASSEDRGKGKNIQYF. The CDR3 DNA reads as TGTGCCAGCAGTGAAGACAGGGGTAAAGGGAAAAACATTCAGTACTTC.

J is TRBJ2-2 and V is TRBV5-6; D call uncertain. The CDR3 sequence is 15 residues long. From germline, CDR1 is SGHDT and CDR2 YYEEEE. Trimming took off 4 bases at V and 5 bases at J, with 15 bases between the two ends. Here the CDR3 DNA reads TGTGCCAGCAGCCCGACATCGGTTAGAACCGGGGAGCTGTTTTTT. Translation: CASSPTSVRTGELFF.

The V call is TRBV7-3, the J call TRBJ2-1, with a weak D call TRBD2 (5 bases). Looked up from germline, CDR1 is SGHTA and CDR2 is FQGTGA. Trimming pared 5 bases from V and 0 bases from J, leaving 11 bases between. This CDR3 has 15 amino acids. The CDR3 bases are TGTGCCAGCAGCGATAGTCGGGGCTCCTACAATGAGCAGTTCTTC. It specifies CASSDSRGSYNEQFF. Variable domain in full (rest from reference TRBV7-3 and TRBJ2-1): GAGVSQTPSNKVTEKGKYVELRCDPISGHTALYWYRQSLGQGPEFLIYFQGTGAADDSGLPNDRFFAVRPEGSVSTLKIQRTERGDSAVYLCASSDSRGSYNEQFFGPGTRLTVL.

V gene TRBV7-8 combines with J gene TRBJ2-7, with 9 bases matching TRBD2. Germline V gives CDR1 SGHVS, CDR2 FQNEAQ. The CDR3 runs to 15 residues. The V and J ends lost 5 bases and 2 bases, in that order; junction bases with no gene match: 7. CDR3 sequence: CASSQKTSGTYEQYF. Here the CDR3 DNA reads TGTGCCAGCAGCCAAAAGACTAGCGGTACCTACGAGCAGTACTTC.

The chain recombines TRBV6-5 with TRBJ2-3; tentative D call: TRBD2 (6 bases). V gave up 7 bases and J gave up 0 bases, with 11 bases separating them. The CDR3 totals 14 residues. Germline loops: CDR1 MNHEY, CDR2 SVGAGI. The CDR3 coding sequence is TGTGCCAGCATTGGGACTTCAAGCACAGATACGCAGTATTTT. Protein product: CASIGTSSTDTQYF.

This clone was observed once. J is TRBJ2-1 and V is TRBV4-1, with a tentative D call TRBD1 (6 bases). CDR3 length: 15 residues. Germline V lookup: CDR1 MGHRA, CDR2 YSYEKL. V lost 1 base, J lost 0 bases, and 7 bases lay in between. CDR3 amino acids: CASSQGGPSYNEQFF. The CDR3 coding sequence is TGCGCCAGCAGCCAAGGGGGGCCCTCCTACAATGAGCAGTTCTTC.

The rearrangement uses TRBV11-3 and TRBJ2-1, with D unclear. V gave up 8 bases and J gave up 10 bases, with 15 bases separating them. Germline CDR1 is SGHNT and CDR2 is YENEEA. This CDR3 has 12 amino acids. CDR3 region: CASAFHPREQFF. Written as DNA, the CDR3 is TGTGCCAGCGCCTTTCACCCTCGGGAGCAGTTCTTC.

The chain carries TRBV28 and TRBJ1-1, with D tentatively TRBD1 (5 bases). The CDR3 covers 15 residues. V lost 5 bases to trimming and J lost 0 bases, with 13 bases between them. Germline V gene sequence: CDR1 MDHEN, CDR2 SYDVKM. The chain's CDR3 is CASSPAGGVNTEAFF. CDR3 in DNA: TGTGCCAGCAGTCCGGCGGGGGGAGTGAACACTGAAGCTTTCTTT.

The count of this clone is one. The genes are TRBV2 and TRBJ1-1; 7 bases agree with TRBD1. With V trimmed by 4 bases and J by 5 bases, 7 bases remained unmatched. Germline V gene lookup returns CDR1 SNHLY and CDR2 FYNNEI. This CDR3 spans 14 amino acids. The chain's CDR3 is CASSAQGVLTEAFF. CDR3 nucleotides: TGTGCCAGCAGTGCCCAGGGGGTGTTGACTGAAGCTTTCTTT.

The V and J genes are TRBV28 and TRBJ1-4, with D tentatively TRBD1 (6 bases). V lost 3 bases and J 7 bases, leaving 12 bases between the germline ends. In germline, CDR1 is MDHEN, CDR2 SYDVKM. The CDR3 has 14 residues. CDR3 amino acids: CASSFFQGREKLFF. The CDR3 nucleotides are TGTGCCAGCAGTTTCTTCCAGGGGCGTGAAAAACTGTTTTTT. The full variable domain, in which reference TRBV28 and TRBJ1-4 provide the parts outside the CDR3, is DVKVTQSSRYLVKRTGEKVFLECVQDMDHENMFWYRQDPGLGLRLIYFSYDVKMKEKGDIPEGYSVSREKKERFSLILESASTNQTSMYLCASSFFQGREKLFFGSGTQLSVL.

The V gene is TRBV6-5, the J gene TRBJ1-6; weak D call: TRBD1 (5 bases). Trimming stripped 8 bases from V and 10 bases from J, with 6 bases between. Germline V gives CDR1 MNHEY, CDR2 SVGAGI. The CDR3 contains 10 residues. CDR3 amino acids: CASWGSPLHF. The CDR3 nucleotides are TGTGCCAGCTGGGGCTCACCCCTCCACTTT.

V is TRBV7-3 and J is TRBJ2-3; D remains unclear. V lost 2 bases and J 2 bases, leaving 20 bases between the germline ends. CDR3 length equals 18 residues. CDR1 SGHTA and CDR2 FQGTGA come from the germline V gene. CDR3 in DNA: TGTGCCAGCAGCTTACACCCGGGTCGGGTTGGCCTCACAGATACGCAGTATTTT. Translating it yields CASSLHPGRVGLTDTQYF.

This chain links TRBV18 with TRBJ2-7; 11 bases map to TRBD2. The junction had 8 bases not matched to a gene; V was cut back by 4 bases and J by 6 bases. The CDR3 runs to 15 residues. Germline-derived CDR1 and CDR2 are KGHSH and LQKENI. The CDR3, as DNA: TGTGCCAGCTCACTCGGGACTAGCGGAGGAAGCGAGCAGTACTTC. This gives the protein CASSLGTSGGSEQYF.

The V and J genes are TRBV7-9 and TRBJ1-4; a possible D gene is TRBD1 (6 bases). Germline V gives CDR1 SEHNR, CDR2 FQNEAQ (reference sequence). Trimming pared 8 bases from V and 8 bases from J, leaving 9 bases between. The length of the CDR3 is 11 residues. CDR3 DNA: TGTGCCAGCGGCGACAGGGAAAAACTGTTTTTT. Residues: CASGDREKLFF. The full variable domain, with the rest looked up from reference TRBV7-9 and TRBJ1-4, is DTGVSQNPRHKITKRGQNVTFRCDPISEHNRLYWYRQTLGQGPEFLTYFQNEAQLEKSRLLSDRFSAERPKGSFSTLEIQRTEQGDSAMYLCASGDREKLFFGSGTQLSVL.

The rearrangement uses TRBV15 and TRBJ1-5, with 7 nucleotides matching TRBD1. The CDR3 covers 18 residues. V gave up 5 bases and J gave up 4 bases; unmatched junction bases: 17. Germline V gene sequence: CDR1 LNHNV, CDR2 YYDKDF (reference sequence). The DNA for the CDR3 is TGTGCCACCAGCCAGATATTGGGGACGACAGGGTGGAATCAGCCCCAGCATTTT. Translated, it gives CATSQILGTTGWNQPQHF.

A few counts support this clone. Other nucleotide sequences in the sample specify the same CDR3. The chain uses TRBV19 and TRBJ1-5; no definite D call. There are 13 residues in the CDR3. V gave up 3 bases and J gave up 5 bases, with 8 bases separating them. In germline, CDR1 is LNHDA, CDR2 SQIVND (reference sequence). CDR3 amino acids: CASSMGRDQPQHF. CDR3 nucleotide sequence: TGTGCCAGTAGTATGGGCAGAGATCAGCCCCAGCATTTT.

This chain joins TRBV5-1 and TRBJ2-5, with a weak D call TRBD1 (5 bases). CDR1 is SGHRS, CDR2 YFSETQ, per germline. The CDR3 covers 13 residues. V was shortened by 4 bases and J by 4 bases, with 11 bases between the two germline ends. CDR3 sequence reads: CASSNSRGETQYF. DNA for the CDR3: TGCGCCAGCAGCAATTCAAGGGGAGAGACCCAGTACTTC. The variable domain in full, with the rest retrieved from reference TRBV5-1 and TRBJ2-5, is KAGVTQTPRYLIKTRGQQVTLSCSPISGHRSVSWYQQTPGQGLQFLFEYFSETQRNKGNFPGRFSGRQFSNSRSEMNVSTLELGDSALYLCASSNSRGETQYFGPGTRLLVL.